Listed here are 20 T cell receptor beta chains from one sample, sequenced in a study of blood T cells in healthy people across ages. Then a second PCR, running roughly 6 to 12 cycles, was carried out with a sample-barcoded 5' primer and a J-beta primer mix. TCRdb itself ran the 5' RACE reads through MiXCR, one entry per CDR3 protein. The table lists about 1.6 million distinct CDR3 sequences, almost 35% of them singletons. Material for sequencing was blood. The receptors come from a woman between 25 and 40 years old in good health.

This chain uses TRBV27 with TRBJ1-6; D remains unclear. V lost 7 bases, J lost 8 bases, and 12 bases lay in between. CDR3 length: 13 amino acids. CDR1 MNHEY and CDR2 SMNVEV come from the germline V gene (reference sequence). CDR3 nucleotide sequence: TGTGCCAGCACCTTCACTCCCGATTCACCCCTCCACTTT. Amino acid sequence: CASTFTPDSPLHF.

This clonotype was counted only a few times. This chain joins TRBV28 and TRBJ2-3; possibly TRBD2 for D (6 bases). This CDR3 contains 16 residues. Deletions cut 6 bases from V and 3 bases from J, with 19 bases between. The germline V gene has CDR1 MDHEN and CDR2 SYDVKM. The CDR3 sequence is CASRLGWDSPTDTQYF. The CDR3 DNA reads TGTGCCAGCAGGCTTGGTTGGGACTCTCCGACAGATACGCAGTATTTT.

This rearrangement joins TRBV12-3 or TRBV12-4 to TRBJ2-3; D is ambiguous. The V end was cut by 2 bases, the J end by 4 bases, with 22 bases between. The CDR3 has 18 residues. The CDR3 is CASSLTPPPRTVADTQYF. CDR3 coding DNA: TGTGCCAGCAGTTTAACCCCGCCCCCCCGGACCGTGGCAGATACGCAGTATTTT.

This clonotype is a singleton in its sample. V and J are TRBV11-2 and TRBJ1-1; D is possibly TRBD1 (5 bases). V shed 5 bases and J shed 3 bases, with 22 bases lying between them. The length of the CDR3 is 17 residues. CDR1 is SGHAT, CDR2 FQNNGV, per germline. This chain's CDR3 is CASSPRPGSWGYTEAFF. The DNA for the CDR3 is TGTGCCAGCAGCCCCCGCCCGGGCTCATGGGGGTACACTGAAGCTTTCTTT.

This clonotype was observed at least ten times. The J gene is TRBJ2-7, the V gene TRBV5-1, with 16 bases lining up with TRBD2. The CDR3 consists of 17 residues. The germline gives CDR1 SGHRS, CDR2 YFSETQ. J gave up 4 bases and V 4 bases, and 8 bases lay outside the gene matches. DNA for the CDR3: TGCGCCAGCAGCAGTCCGGGACTAGCGGGAGGGAGATACGAGCAGTACTTC. Amino acids: CASSSPGLAGGRYEQYF.

This clonotype came up a few times. The chain has TRBV2 and TRBJ2-7; 10 bases fit TRBD1. This CDR3 comprises 13 residues. Per the germline V gene, CDR1 is SNHLY and CDR2 is FYNNEI. J gave up 6 bases and V 9 bases, and 8 bases lay outside the gene matches. The CDR3 loop reads CASRDRGLTEQYF. For the CDR3, the DNA is TGTGCCAGTAGGGACAGGGGCCTCACCGAGCAGTACTTC.

This rearrangement joins TRBV12-3 or TRBV12-4 to TRBJ1-2; D remains unclear. The V gene lost 5 bases and the J gene lost 6 bases, with 13 bases spanning the gap. The CDR3 is 13 amino acids. The CDR3 nucleotides read TGTGCCAGCAGTAGGGCGGGTTCTAATGGCTACACCTTC. As protein: CASSRAGSNGYTF.

Written as DNA, the CDR3 is TGTGCCAGCAGTTTAATGGCCAGCGCAGATACGCAGTATTTT. It translates to CASSLMASADTQYF. The chain is built from TRBV27 and TRBJ2-3; D remains unclear. This CDR3 region has 14 residues. Germline V gene data show CDR1 as MNHEY and CDR2 as SMNVEV (reference sequence). The V end was cut by 2 bases, the J end by 4 bases, with 10 bases between.

On this clonotype itself: A read error may account for a junction end that differs from germline. The gene calls are TRBV11-2 and TRBJ2-3; no definite D call. CDR1 and CDR2 (germline): SGHAT, FQNNGV. The CDR3 extends over 17 amino acids. The CDR3 protein is CASSLAINGHRTDTPYF. The CDR3 DNA reads as TGTGCCAGCAGCTTAGCCATTAATGGCCACCGCACAGATACGCCGTATTTT.

This clonotype appeared a few times. The chain employs TRBV15 and TRBJ2-7; D tentatively fits TRBD1 or TRBD2 (5 bases each). CDR3 length: 16 residues. Looked up from germline, CDR1 is LNHNV and CDR2 is YYDKDF (reference sequence). V was pared by 5 bases and J by 0 bases, with 17 bases between. CDR3 loop: CATSSAWGPSSYEQYF. The CDR3 nucleotides read TGTGCCACCAGCTCCGCATGGGGACCTAGCTCCTACGAGCAGTACTTC.

The sample holds a few counts of this clonotype. The J gene is TRBJ2-1, the V gene TRBV6-1, with D possibly matching TRBD2 (6 bases). The CDR3 totals 13 residues. Germline V gene lookup returns CDR1 MNHNS and CDR2 SASEGT. The V and J ends lost 7 bases and 10 bases respectively, with 17 bases between them. As DNA, the CDR3 is TGTGCCAGCACTAGGACTACTGGGGTGGAGCAGTTCTTC. The encoded protein is CASTRTTGVEQFF.

Of note for this clonotype: The junction departs from the called germline gene at one end, perhaps through a read error. The J gene is TRBJ2-7, the V gene TRBV30, with D tentatively TRBD1 (6 bases). Germline V lookup: CDR1 GTSNPN, CDR2 SVGIG (reference sequence). There are 14 residues in the CDR3. The CDR3 DNA follows: TGTGCCTGGACTGGACAGACTATCTCCTACGAGCGGTACTTC. Translation: CAWTGQTISYERYF. Looking up the rest from reference TRBV30 and TRBJ2-7 gives the full variable domain: SQTIHQWPATLVQPVGSPLSLECTVEGTSNPNLYWYRQAAGRGLQLLFYSVGIGQISSEVPQNLSASRPQDRQFILSSKKLLLSDSGFYLCAWTGQTISYERYFGPGTRLTVT.

This clonotype appeared a few times. The genes are TRBV27 and TRBJ1-1; 8 bases map to TRBD1. V lost 6 bases, J lost 1 base, and 10 bases stayed unmatched. This CDR3 comprises 16 residues. From germline, CDR1 is MNHEY and CDR2 SMNVEV (reference sequence). CDR3 DNA: TGTGCCAGCAGGGACAGGGCTATGATAAAGAACACTGAAGCTTTCTTT. It yields the protein CASRDRAMIKNTEAFF.

V is TRBV29-1 and J is TRBJ1-1; D not certain. Germline V CDR1 and CDR2: SQVTM, ANQGSEA. The CDR3 sequence is 13 residues long. The ends were cut back, 1 base at V and 2 bases at J, with 8 bases in the middle. CDR3 in amino acids: CSVEAGINTEAFF. Here the CDR3 DNA reads TGCAGCGTTGAAGCCGGAATAAACACTGAAGCTTTCTTT. The whole variable domain, filled in from reference TRBV29-1 and TRBJ1-1, reads SAVISQKPSRDICQRGTSLTIQCQVDSQVTMMFWYRQQPGQSLTLIATANQGSEATYESGFVIDKFPISRPNLTFSTLTVSNMSPEDSSIYLCSVEAGINTEAFFGQGTRLTVV.

The V call is TRBV6-6, the J call TRBJ1-2; D is ambiguous. The germline V gene encodes CDR1 MNHNY and CDR2 SVGAGI (reference sequence). This CDR3 contains 14 residues. Trimming removed 2 bases from V and 0 bases from J, with 7 bases in between. The CDR3 nucleotides are TGTGCCAGCAGTTACGGGGATCCTAACTATGGCTACACCTTC. It is translated as CASSYGDPNYGYTF.

CDR3 nucleotide sequence: TGCAGCGGCCTAAACACTGAAGCTTTCTTT. Protein: CSGLNTEAFF. This chain links TRBV29-1 with TRBJ1-1; D gene ambiguous. Germline values: CDR1 SQVTM, CDR2 ANQGSEA. There are 10 residues in the CDR3. With 7 bases removed from V and 2 bases from J, the gap between germline ends came to 5 bases.

This clonotype was detected a few times. The chain recombines TRBV7-9 with TRBJ1-4, with D unclear. The CDR3 runs 12 residues. Germline V CDR1 and CDR2: SEHNR, FQNEAQ (reference sequence). V was trimmed by 6 bases and J by 7 bases, leaving 9 bases between them. The CDR3 DNA reads as TGTGCCAGCAGTGCCATTAGTGAAAAACTGTTTTTT. It encodes CASSAISEKLFF.

This clonotype has just a few counts. The gene calls are TRBV9 and TRBJ2-5; TRBD2 matches 11 bases. The CDR3 runs 15 residues. Per germline, CDR1 SGDLS and CDR2 YYNGEE. V shed 2 bases, J shed 4 bases, and the junction held 4 bases outside the gene matches. Here the CDR3 DNA reads TGTGCCAGCAGCGTCACGGGACTAGCGGTAGAGACCCAGTACTTC. As protein: CASSVTGLAVETQYF.

This clonotype turned up a few times. The chain combines TRBV6-6 with TRBJ2-7, with D possibly called TRBD1 or TRBD2 (5 bases each). The V end was cut by 5 bases, the J end by 6 bases, with 20 bases between. The CDR3 consists of 15 residues. From germline, CDR1 is MNHNY and CDR2 SVGAGI (reference sequence). In nucleotides, the CDR3 is TGTGCCAGCAGTCAAACCTCAACCCGGGGCCGCGAGCAGTACTTC. It yields the protein CASSQTSTRGREQYF.

This clonotype was observed a few times. The V and J genes are TRBV28 and TRBJ2-5; 7 positions match TRBD1. The J call may not be correct, given that the DNA end is closer to TRBJ2-7. The germline CDR1 and CDR2 sequences are MDHEN and SYDVKM. This CDR3 comprises 16 residues. The CDR3 DNA follows: TGTGCCAGCAGTTCCGAGACAGGGTTGGGGTGGTACGAGCAGTACTTC. Its translation: CASSSETGLGWYEQYF.